This entry lists 11 T cell receptor beta chains sequenced from one sample in a study of cytomegalovirus exposure and HLA in healthy donors. PCR employed 60 Vbeta and 13 Jbeta primers. The table came from immunoSEQ multiplex PCR; TCRdb's copy has only in-frame clones and leaves some out. The sample yields 65,000 to 85,000 clones, about three quarters seen once. The material sequenced was PBMCs. These receptors were obtained from a male donor in good health and CMV-seropositive.

The chain uses TRBV11-1 and TRBJ2-7; 7 nucleotides agree with TRBD1. The CDR3 length is 14 residues. Trimming removed 0 bases from V and 2 bases from J; junction bases left unmatched: 1. Per germline, CDR1 SGHAT and CDR2 FQDESV (reference sequence). This chain's CDR3 is CASSLAQGPYEQYF. The CDR3 nucleotides read TGTGCCAGCAGCTTAGCACAGGGGCCCTACGAGCAGTACTTC.

This clone has just a few counts. The J gene is TRBJ2-1, the V gene TRBV30; the D gene is possibly TRBD2 (5 bases). With 5 bases removed from V and 6 bases from J, the gap between germline ends came to 11 bases. The CDR3 totals 12 residues. Germline V gives CDR1 GTSNPN, CDR2 SVGIG (reference sequence). The CDR3 here is CAWERTVNEQFF. The DNA of the CDR3 is TGTGCCTGGGAGCGGACGGTCAATGAGCAGTTCTTC.

The chain carries TRBV6-9 and TRBJ1-3; the D gene is possibly TRBD1 (6 bases). CDR3 length: 20 amino acids. Germline CDR1 and CDR2: MNHGY and SVAAGI. V was trimmed by 0 bases and J by 0 bases, leaving 21 bases between them. CDR3 DNA: TGTGCCAGCAGTTATTCGACTCAAACCCACAGGGCCCTCTCTGGAAACACCATATATTTT. Protein product: CASSYSTQTHRALSGNTIYF.

V is TRBV19 and J is TRBJ2-1; 7 bases agree with TRBD2. Germline CDR1 reads LNHDA; CDR2 reads SQIVND (reference sequence). The CDR3 consists of 15 residues. Trimming at V came to 6 bases and at J to 4 bases, leaving 9 bases not matched to a gene. Written as DNA, the CDR3 is TGTGCCAGTAGCGGGGGGTCTTTTGGTTACAATGAGCAGTTCTTC. As protein: CASSGGSFGYNEQFF.

The CDR3 coding sequence is TGTGCCAGCTCCTTAAACCGCATGGGGCCGGTTCAGCCCCAGCATTTT. Its protein is CASSLNRMGPVQPQHF. The gene calls are TRBV18 and TRBJ1-5, with TRBD1 as a possible D gene (5 bases). The germline V and J ends were trimmed by 6 bases and 6 bases, with 21 bases remaining between them. The germline V gene encodes CDR1 KGHSH and CDR2 LQKENI. The CDR3 length is 16 residues.

The chain carries TRBV9 and TRBJ2-5; D remains ambiguous. This CDR3 has 15 residues. Looked up from germline, CDR1 is SGDLS and CDR2 is YYNGEE. V lost 0 bases to trimming and J lost 4 bases, with 13 bases between them. In DNA form, the CDR3 reads TGTGCCAGCAGCGTAGAAGGTAACAGCCCAGAGACCCAGTACTTC. Translated: CASSVEGNSPETQYF. The entire variable domain, with the rest obtained from reference TRBV9 and TRBJ2-5, is as follows: DSGVTQTPKHLITATGQRVTLRCSPRSGDLSVYWYQQSLDQGLQFLIQYYNGEERAKGNILERFSAQQFPDLHSELNLSSLELGDSALYFCASSVEGNSPETQYFGPGTRLLVL.

The rearrangement joins TRBV7-2 to TRBJ2-2; possibly TRBD2 for D (7 bases). V lost 0 bases and J 4 bases, leaving 12 bases between the germline ends. This CDR3 contains 16 residues. Looked up from germline, CDR1 is SGHTA and CDR2 is FQGNSA. The CDR3 DNA reads TGTGCCAGCAGCTTAGCGGCGGGGGCAGGCACCGGGGAGCTGTTTTTT. Its protein product is CASSLAAGAGTGELFF.

This chain uses TRBV4-2 with TRBJ2-7; TRBD2 matches 10 bases. V gave up 7 bases and J gave up 8 bases; unmatched junction bases: 20. Germline CDR1 LGHNA, CDR2 YNFKEQ. The CDR3 is 17 amino acids. Here the CDR3 DNA reads TGTGCCAGCAAAGTTGAGAGCGGGGGGGCCGGCTCTACGAAGCAGTACTTC. Residues: CASKVESGGAGSTKQYF.

The genes are TRBV6-5 and TRBJ1-1, with D possibly TRBD1 on 5 matching bases. Germline V gene lookup returns CDR1 MNHEY and CDR2 SVGAGI. V gave up 2 bases and J gave up 4 bases, with 11 bases separating them. CDR3 size: 14 residues. This chain's CDR3 is CASSYDSWGTEAFF. CDR3 in DNA: TGTGCCAGCAGTTACGACAGTTGGGGCACTGAAGCTTTCTTT.

The chain has TRBV11-3 and TRBJ2-5; TRBD1 matches 8 bases. J gave up 7 bases and V 5 bases, and 6 bases lay outside the gene matches. The CDR3 runs 13 residues. From germline, CDR1 is SGHNT and CDR2 YENEEA. CDR3 region: CASSEGTGSTQYF. DNA of the CDR3: TGTGCCAGCAGCGAAGGGACAGGATCGACCCAGTACTTC.

This chain joins TRBV5-6 and TRBJ2-2; 7 bases line up with TRBD2. CDR3 length equals 14 residues. Trimming at V came to 0 bases and at J to 5 bases, leaving 1 base not matched to a gene. Germline V gene lookup returns CDR1 SGHDT and CDR2 YYEEEE. The CDR3 is CASSLEAGTGELFF. CDR3 nucleotides: TGTGCCAGCAGCTTGGAAGCGGGAACCGGGGAGCTGTTTTTT.